This T cell receptor (beta chain) was obtained from a study of blood T cell repertoires in COVID-19. As for the study in general: The origin of the acute and convalescent COVID-19 samples was the United States, Italy and Spain. From T cells, B-cell-depleted T cells, or PBMCs came the material, which was cDNA or gDNA.

V dropped 0 bases and J dropped 6 bases, with 3 bases sitting between them. Germline V gene sequence: CDR1 ENHRY, CDR2 SYGVKD. The CDR3 runs to 12 residues. Only in-frame clones appear in the TCRdb table, and some are missing; sequencing was by immunoSEQ multiplex PCR. The repertoire holds about 73,000 clones, with 70% to 75% as singletons. Sequencing was performed on peripheral blood. The V gene is TRBV10-3, the J gene TRBJ1-5; D is uncertain. The receptor's source is a man aged 55 to 70 with acute or convalescent COVID-19. CDR3 in amino acids: CAISESSQPQHF. For the CDR3, the DNA is TGTGCCATCAGTGAGTCGAGTCAGCCCCAGCATTTT.